This T cell receptor (beta chain) was found in a study of T cells in Graves' hyperthyroidism and ophthalmopathy (dated by TCRdb to between 2019 and 2020). Background on the whole study: Peripheral blood samples were taken at initial diagnosis, before any treatment was given. TCR V-J signatures able to tell the groups apart were searched for in a discovery cohort of 90 to 100 patients, of whom more than 40 had Graves' ophthalmopathy and around 58 had stable Graves' hyperthyroidism. Prospective prediction of ophthalmopathy was tested in an independent validation cohort of fewer than 20 hyperthyroidism patients and roughly 16 patients who later progressed to ophthalmopathy. The approximately 98 discovery patients were randomly divided into training and test sets at a 7:3 ratio. Thyroid tissue and blood T-cell repertoires from six Graves' hyperthyroidism patients were also compared in the study. Following sampling, methimazole starting at 30 mg daily was given to hyperthyroidism patients, and high-dose intravenous methylprednisolone was given to ophthalmopathy patients. TCR Vbeta CDR3 sequencing of roughly 140 peripheral blood samples (approximately 44 ophthalmopathy, 75 to 85 hyperthyroidism and roughly 17 progressor patients) is reported in the paper.

Reading from cysteine to phenylalanine, the CDR3 counts 15 amino acids. Only the CDR3 portion is preserved as DNA: 45 bases, with reading frame beginning at the first base. V is trimmed back by 1 base and J by 5 bases, and the junction contains 4 bases that no gene match accounts for. CDR1 and CDR2 (SGHAT, FQNNGV) derive from the germline V gene. TCR beta CDR3 regions were amplified from RNA transcripts. The TCR CDR3 was subjected to a first round of RT-PCR using the HTBI primer set and the Qiagen OneStep RT-PCR kit. The libraries were constructed in a second round of multiplex PCR and then size-selected and purified. Sequencing of the libraries was done on an Illumina HiSeq2000 using paired-end 100 bp reads. Per the source publication's procedure: SOAPnuke was used to process the raw data, throwing out any read that contained adapters or uncalled bases, had a mean Phred below 15, or lacked an exact constant-primer or identifier match. COPE v1.2.5 was used to merge the high-quality paired reads, and each unique nucleotide sequence was defined as a clonotype. MiTCR v1.1 was used to align the clonotypes against IMGT TRBV, TRBD and TRBJ reference segments. The analysis was restricted to V-J combinations with a frequency above 0.0001, which together covered 99% to 99.2% of the repertoires. The TCS score was defined as F50 (clonal expansion) divided by E x V (chaos), with BLOSUM62-based TCRdist calculated between CDR3 peptides within each V-J. Welch's t-statistics and random forest reduced just over 500 V-J features to 10 to 15, which were used in a naive Bayes classifier (R e1071). TCRdb reprocessing: public reads trimmed at Q25 with fastp, clones called with MiXCR, in-frame beta chains kept. For every CDR3 protein sequence, its rows merge into one entry that carries the most common genes and DNA. What appears here as the V and J calls and clone size reflects TCRdb's work, not the paper's. This sample gives 340,000 or so distinct CDR3 sequences in total; around a fifth of them show up just once. The top ten hold around 48% of the sample.

Note on this clonotype: Its antigen has not been determined. No qualities accompany the bases; no much larger clone lies one base away.

The investigation overall reported the following: In validation, progression to ophthalmopathy was predicted by the model with more than 65% sensitivity and under 85% specificity, a median of about 6.4 months before onset. Sample size was not statistically predetermined, and investigators were not blinded to group allocation. Most expanded thyroid clonotypes (frequency above 0.001) were also detected in blood, a finding suggesting that blood repertoires may reflect thyroid immune responses. In cross-validation, a model built on a 13 V-J signature told ophthalmopathy apart from stable hyperthyroidism with over 85% sensitivity and 81% to 82% specificity, and in testing the same model reached 80%/75%.

Graves' hyperthyroidism was defined as stable when no progression to ophthalmopathy occurred over 18 months of follow-up. Hyperthyroidism patients were aged 18 to 65 years and newly diagnosed, with disease duration of less than 2 months. Any patient with an uncontrolled infection, another autoimmune disease, pregnancy or lactation was excluded. Diagnoses were based on clinical symptoms, serum thyroxine and TRAb, thyroid ultrasound and orbital computed tomography. PBMCs were isolated from about 10 ml of fresh peripheral blood by Ficoll-Paque density gradient centrifugation. Total RNA was extracted using Trizol reagent, and RNA quality was assessed on an Agilent 2100 Bioanalyzer.

The sequence was collected from a woman aged 50 to 60 with Graves' hyperthyroidism. Material: blood. The receptor chain draws on TRBV11-2 and TRBJ2-5; TRBD2 agrees with 10 junctional bases. The CDR3 reads CASSLGLAGAETQYF. Here is the DNA: TGTGCCAGCAGCTTAGGTCTAGCGGGAGCGGAGACCCAGTACTTC. The variable domain in full, with residues beyond the CDR3 obtained from the reference TRBV11-2 and TRBJ2-5 genes, is EAGVAQSPRYKIIEKRQSVAFWCNPISGHATLYWYQQILGQGPKLLIQFQNNGVVDDSQLPKDRFSAERLKGVDSTLKIQPAKLEDSAVYLCASSLGLAGAETQYFGPGTRLLVL.